One and the same sample provided the 26 T cell receptor beta chains below, sequenced in a study of CD8 T cells in ankylosing spondylitis. TCRdb independently ran MiXCR on the 5' RACE reads; one entry per CDR3 protein. The sample lists more than 100,000 distinct CDR3 sequences, approximately 10% occurring once. Sequencing was done on a sample of blood, either unsorted or a sorted T cell fraction (not recorded which). The receptors were gathered from a female donor with ankylosing spondylitis or in good health (not recorded which).

The gene calls are TRBV28 and TRBJ1-4; D gene unclear. Germline V gives CDR1 MDHEN, CDR2 SYDVKM. The CDR3 sequence is 14 residues long. V lost 6 bases and J 5 bases, leaving 13 bases between the germline ends. CDR3 protein: CASSLDVLNEKLFF. In nucleotides, the CDR3 is TGTGCCAGCAGCCTGGACGTCCTCAATGAAAAACTGTTTTTT.

This clonotype was seen ten or more times. V gene TRBV20-1 combines with J gene TRBJ2-1; a possible D gene is TRBD1 (5 bases). The germline V and J ends were trimmed by 3 bases and 10 bases, with 16 bases remaining between them. The germline CDR1 and CDR2 sequences are DFQATT and SNEGSKA (reference sequence). CDR3 size: 13 residues. The CDR3 is CSASSIRVEEQFF. DNA of the CDR3: TGCAGTGCTAGTAGTATCAGGGTTGAAGAGCAGTTCTTC.

This clonotype was seen repeatedly, ten times or more. This chain uses TRBV5-1 with TRBJ2-2; D is ambiguous. V lost 5 bases, J lost 2 bases, and 10 bases lay in between. Germline V gene data show CDR1 as SGHRS and CDR2 as YFSETQ. The CDR3 is 14 residues long. CDR3 coding DNA: TGCGCCAGCAGGACGGGTTTAAACACCGGGGAGCTGTTTTTT. Amino acid sequence: CASRTGLNTGELFF.

In this sample, this clonotype turned up many times. The chain uses TRBV7-9 and TRBJ2-7; D gene uncertain. The length of the CDR3 is 12 residues. Trimming removed 1 base from V and 6 bases from J, with 7 bases in between. CDR1 is SEHNR, CDR2 FQNEAQ, per germline (reference sequence). CDR3 region: CASSLDSPEQYF. CDR3 DNA: TGTGCCAGCAGCTTAGATTCTCCCGAGCAGTACTTC.

This clonotype was observed many times. CDR3 protein: CASSRGGLTNTGELFF. CDR3 coding DNA: TGCGCCAGCAGCAGAGGAGGACTGACGAACACCGGGGAGCTGTTTTTT. The chain couples TRBV5-1 to TRBJ2-2, with D perhaps matching TRBD2 (5 bases). CDR1 is SGHRS and CDR2 is YFSETQ in the germline V gene. The CDR3 spans 16 residues. Trimming cost V 4 bases and J 0 bases, with 13 bases left between them.

Ten or more counts support this clonotype. The chain has TRBV3-1 and TRBJ1-5, with a tentative D call TRBD1 (5 bases). Trimming took 1 base from V and 6 from J, leaving 7 bases between them. This CDR3 comprises 13 residues. Looked up from germline, CDR1 is LGHDT and CDR2 is YNNKEL (reference sequence). As DNA, the CDR3 is TGTGCCAGCAGCCAAGGTGGGGGTCAGCCCCAGCATTTT. Translated: CASSQGGGQPQHF.

CDR3 nucleotides: TGCAGCGTCCGACAGGGTAATGAAAAACTGTTTTTT. Amino acids: CSVRQGNEKLFF. The chain uses TRBV29-1 and TRBJ1-4, with TRBD1 matching 7 bases. There are 12 residues in the CDR3. Trimming at V came to 6 bases and at J to 4 bases, leaving 2 bases not matched to a gene. Per germline, CDR1 SQVTM and CDR2 ANQGSEA. The whole variable domain, remainder taken from reference TRBV29-1 and TRBJ1-4, is SAVISQKPSRDICQRGTSLTIQCQVDSQVTMMFWYRQQPGQSLTLIATANQGSEATYESGFVIDKFPISRPNLTFSTLTVSNMSPEDSSIYLCSVRQGNEKLFFGSGTQLSVL.

This clonotype was seen more than once but under ten times. The rearrangement uses TRBV20-1 and TRBJ2-7; 9 bases line up with TRBD2. The CDR3 spans 15 residues. V shed 3 bases, J shed 1 base, and the junction held 7 bases outside the gene matches. Germline CDR1 reads DFQATT; CDR2 reads SNEGSKA (reference sequence). The CDR3 is CSASGSSGGSYEQYF. As DNA, the CDR3 is TGCAGTGCTAGTGGGAGTAGCGGGGGATCCTACGAGCAGTACTTC.

This clonotype was recorded many times. This chain links TRBV5-5 with TRBJ2-1; TRBD1 is a possible D gene (6 bases). CDR1 is SGHKS, CDR2 YYEKEE, per germline (reference sequence). With 5 bases removed from V and 6 bases from J, the gap between germline ends came to 24 bases. The CDR3 length is 17 residues. CDR3: CASRMFSVRDTLNEQFF. Written as DNA, the CDR3 is TGTGCCAGCAGAATGTTTTCAGTCCGGGACACACTCAATGAGCAGTTCTTC.

This clonotype has only a few counts. The rearrangement joins TRBV6-2 or TRBV6-3 to TRBJ2-5; the D is unclear. V was clipped by 0 bases and J by 5 bases, with 7 bases between them. Germline V gives CDR1 MNHEY, CDR2 SVGEGT. The length of the CDR3 is 13 residues. CDR3 in amino acids: CASSYSRRETQYF. The CDR3 DNA reads as TGTGCCAGCAGTTACTCGAGGCGTGAGACCCAGTACTTC.

The chain employs TRBV5-1 and TRBJ2-7, with 13 bases matching TRBD2. Germline loops: CDR1 SGHRS, CDR2 YFSETQ. The V segment lost 1 base and the J segment 6 bases; nucleotides outside the gene matches: 13. The CDR3 is 18 amino acids. The CDR3 DNA follows: TGCGCCAGCAGCTTGTTACCTTTACTAGCGGGAGGGCCGTCCGAGCAGTACTTC. It specifies CASSLLPLLAGGPSEQYF.

The table lists this clonotype with many counts. The genes are TRBV2 and TRBJ1-4; D is unclear. Trimming cost V 8 bases and J 7 bases, with 5 bases left between them. Per the germline V gene, CDR1 is SNHLY and CDR2 is FYNNEI. This CDR3 region has 10 residues. The CDR3 DNA sequence: TGTGCCAGCTACGGTGAAAAACTGTTTTTT. Translating gives CASYGEKLFF.

This clonotype was seen at least ten times. The rearrangement joins TRBV10-3 to TRBJ2-1, with a possible D match to TRBD2 (6 bases). Trimming removed 6 bases from V and 6 bases from J, with 21 bases in between. Germline CDR1 is ENHRY and CDR2 is SYGVKD. CDR3 length: 16 residues. The CDR3 region has the DNA TGTGCCATCAGAGTATTTAGCGGCGAGGGAGCCAATGAGCAGTTCTTC. This encodes CAIRVFSGEGANEQFF.

This clonotype has more than one count but fewer than ten. V and J are TRBV28 and TRBJ2-7; D possibly matches TRBD1 or TRBD2 (6 bases each). The CDR3 has 14 residues. The V and J ends lost 3 bases and 4 bases respectively, with 13 bases between them. From germline, CDR1 is MDHEN and CDR2 SYDVKM. CDR3: CASSFWGAEYEQYF. The CDR3 bases are TGTGCCAGCAGTTTTTGGGGGGCCGAATACGAGCAGTACTTC.

The CDR3 spells CASSPQGATEAFF. The CDR3 DNA follows: TGTGCCAGCTCACCTCAGGGGGCCACTGAAGCTTTCTTT. The chain carries TRBV18 and TRBJ1-1; 8 nucleotides align to TRBD1. CDR3 length: 13 residues. V gave up 3 bases and J gave up 4 bases; unmatched junction bases: 1. The germline gives CDR1 KGHSH, CDR2 LQKENI.

The rearrangement joins TRBV12-3 or TRBV12-4 to TRBJ2-1; 8 nucleotides line up with TRBD2. This CDR3 is built from 16 residues. Trimming took 6 bases from V and 1 from J; bases not matched to a gene: 8. Here the CDR3 reads CASSPGREDSYNEQFF. The CDR3 coding sequence is TGTGCCAGCAGCCCCGGGCGGGAGGATTCCTACAATGAGCAGTTCTTC.

This sequence joins TRBV20-1 and TRBJ2-2; possibly TRBD2 for D (5 bases). The CDR3 is made up of 14 amino acids. V lost 5 bases to trimming and J lost 1 base, with 11 bases between them. Germline V lookup: CDR1 DFQATT, CDR2 SNEGSKA (reference sequence). The CDR3 sequence: CSARGLLNTGELFF. CDR3 nucleotides: TGCAGTGCTCGTGGACTCTTGAACACCGGGGAGCTGTTTTTT.

This clonotype has ten or more counts. The chain uses TRBV20-1 and TRBJ1-1; D call uncertain. V lost 0 bases and J lost 11, with 22 bases in between. The CDR3 loop spans 15 amino acids. Germline loops: CDR1 DFQATT, CDR2 SNEGSKA (reference sequence). CDR3: CSARDGGQSHLGAFF. CDR3 in DNA: TGCAGTGCTAGAGATGGCGGTCAGTCACACCTGGGTGCTTTCTTT.

There are many counts of this clonotype. The rearrangement links TRBV6-2 or TRBV6-3 to TRBJ1-1, with D possibly TRBD1 on 6 matching bases. V gave up 6 bases and J gave up 8 bases, with 19 bases separating them. CDR3 length: 14 residues. The germline gives CDR1 MNHEY, CDR2 SVGEGT. CDR3 loop: CASRRPQGGLEAFF. As DNA, the CDR3 is TGTGCCAGCAGACGTCCACAGGGCGGCCTAGAAGCTTTCTTT.

This clonotype has at least ten counts. The chain is built from TRBV12-3 or TRBV12-4 and TRBJ2-4; possible D gene TRBD2, 6 bases. The CDR3 runs 14 residues. The V end lost 5 bases, the J end lost 6 bases, and 14 bases lay between the germline ends. The CDR3 loop is CASSPWGEPNIQYF. DNA of the CDR3: TGTGCCAGCAGTCCCTGGGGGGAACCAAACATTCAGTACTTC.

Many counts were recorded for this clonotype. V usage is TRBV4-1 and J usage is TRBJ2-1; TRBD1 aligns across 7 bases. Germline CDR1 reads MGHRA; CDR2 reads YSYEKL. The CDR3 length is 15 residues. After removal of 3 bases from V and 9 bases from J, the junction contained 11 bases not matched to a gene. CDR3 sequence: CASSQDDRAPGEQFF. CDR3 nucleotides: TGCGCCAGCAGCCAGGACGACAGGGCCCCGGGTGAGCAGTTCTTC.

This clonotype was counted many times. The chain's CDR3 is CATSDRTSANTGELFF. CDR3 nucleotide sequence: TGTGCCACCAGTGATAGGACCAGCGCGAACACCGGGGAGCTGTTTTTT. The gene calls are TRBV24-1 and TRBJ2-2; D remains unclear. The CDR3 covers 16 residues. Trimming removed 3 bases from V and 0 bases from J, with 10 bases in between. The germline V gene has CDR1 KGHDR and CDR2 SFDVKD.

This clonotype was recorded many times. The chain links TRBV5-5 to TRBJ2-3; D is unresolved. This CDR3 has 15 amino acids. Germline loops: CDR1 SGHKS, CDR2 YYEKEE (reference sequence). V was pared by 4 bases and J by 1 base, with 13 bases between. The CDR3 is CASSLASHGTDTQYF. As DNA, the CDR3 is TGTGCCAGCAGCCTGGCGTCCCACGGCACAGATACGCAGTATTTT.

This clonotype was seen at least ten times. The genes are TRBV3-1 and TRBJ2-1; D ambiguous. Germline V gives CDR1 LGHDT, CDR2 YNNKEL (reference sequence). Trimming cost V 1 base and J 3 bases, with 10 bases left between them. CDR3 length: 15 amino acids. For the CDR3, the DNA is TGTGCCAGCAGCCAAGTTAATTCCGTCTACAATGAGCAGTTCTTC. This sequence encodes CASSQVNSVYNEQFF.

This clonotype was observed a handful of times. The chain employs TRBV2 and TRBJ2-1; D is uncertain. V was trimmed by 7 bases and J by 12 bases, leaving 22 bases between them. CDR3 length: 14 residues. Germline loops: CDR1 SNHLY, CDR2 FYNNEI. In DNA form, the CDR3 reads TGTGCCAGCACTGGTTTGGCCGCTCCATTTCGGCAGTTCTTC. This sequence encodes CASTGLAAPFRQFF.

The rearrangement links TRBV7-6 to TRBJ2-3; 9 bases line up with TRBD2. From germline, CDR1 is SGHVS and CDR2 FNYEAQ. The V segment lost 4 bases and the J segment 3 bases; nucleotides outside the gene matches: 2. CDR3 length: 14 residues. In nucleotides, the CDR3 is TGTGCCAGCAGCTCCCTAGCGGGAACAGATACGCAGTATTTT. Encoded protein: CASSSLAGTDTQYF.